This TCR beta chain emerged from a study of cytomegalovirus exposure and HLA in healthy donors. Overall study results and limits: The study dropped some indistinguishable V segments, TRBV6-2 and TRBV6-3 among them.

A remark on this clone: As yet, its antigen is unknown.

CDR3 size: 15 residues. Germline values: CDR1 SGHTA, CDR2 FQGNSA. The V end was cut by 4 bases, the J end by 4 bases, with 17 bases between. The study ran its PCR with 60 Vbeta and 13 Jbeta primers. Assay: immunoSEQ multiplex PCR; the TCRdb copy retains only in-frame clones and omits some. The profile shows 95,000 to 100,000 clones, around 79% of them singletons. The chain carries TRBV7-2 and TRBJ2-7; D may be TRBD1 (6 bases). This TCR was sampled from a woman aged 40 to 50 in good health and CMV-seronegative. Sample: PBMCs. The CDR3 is CASSSTGRGTYEQYF. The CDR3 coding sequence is TGTGCCAGCAGCTCCACGGGTAGGGGGACGTACGAGCAGTACTTC.